The 25 T cell receptor beta chains below come from one sample, sequenced in a study of OX40 agonist ivuxolimab in advanced cancers. The method was immunoSEQ multiplex PCR; TCRdb's version includes in-frame clones alone and lacks a portion of them. The table has about 83,000 clones, 65% to 85% seen once. The material sequenced was CD4+ or CD8+ T cells sorted from blood, taken in a trial of the OX40 agonist ivuxolimab. These receptors all come from an adult with an advanced solid tumor such as melanoma, head and neck, liver or kidney cancer.

This clone appeared once. The chain joins TRBV9 to TRBJ1-2, with 10 bases aligning to TRBD1. Trimming at V came to 4 bases and at J to 5 bases, leaving 5 bases not matched to a gene. This CDR3 contains 14 residues. CDR1 SGDLS and CDR2 YYNGEE come from the germline V gene. CDR3 sequence reads: CASSSRTGGYGYTF. The DNA for the CDR3 is TGTGCCAGCAGCTCGAGGACAGGGGGTTATGGCTACACCTTC. Full variable domain (outside the CDR3, taken from reference TRBV9 and TRBJ1-2): DSGVTQTPKHLITATGQRVTLRCSPRSGDLSVYWYQQSLDQGLQFLIQYYNGEERAKGNILERFSAQQFPDLHSELNLSSLELGDSALYFCASSSRTGGYGYTFGSGTRLTVV.

CDR3 sequence reads: CASSITGGVSGYTF. In DNA, the CDR3 is TGTGCCAGTAGTATTACAGGGGGCGTAAGTGGCTACACCTTC. This chain links TRBV19 with TRBJ1-2; 9 bases are a match to TRBD1. V lost 3 bases to trimming and J lost 7 bases; unmatched junction nucleotides: 6. CDR1 LNHDA and CDR2 SQIVND come from the germline V gene (reference sequence). The CDR3 is 14 amino acids. The full variable domain, completed using reference TRBV19 and TRBJ1-2, is DGGITQSPKYLFRKEGQNVTLSCEQNLNHDAMYWYRQDPGQGLRLIYYSQIVNDFQKGDIAEGYSVSREKKESFPLTVTSAQKNPTAFYLCASSITGGVSGYTFGSGTRLTVV.

The V call is TRBV28, the J call TRBJ1-2; 7 bases align to TRBD1. CDR1 and CDR2 (germline): MDHEN, SYDVKM. Trimming at V came to 5 bases and at J to 7 bases, leaving 16 bases not matched to a gene. This CDR3 has 16 residues. The CDR3 region has the DNA TGTGCCAGCAGTGACGCAGCGGAAACAGGGGACCGTGGCTACACCTTC. This translates into CASSDAAETGDRGYTF.

The chain links TRBV5-1 to TRBJ1-1; TRBD1 aligns across 7 bases. The germline V gene encodes CDR1 SGHRS and CDR2 YFSETQ. With V trimmed by 2 bases and J by 10 bases, 17 bases remained unmatched. CDR3 length: 16 residues. The CDR3 DNA follows: TGCGCCAGCAGCTTCGTAACAGGGGTACCCGGGCAAGTAGCTTTCTTT. It translates to CASSFVTGVPGQVAFF.

The V and J genes are TRBV7-9 and TRBJ2-1; TRBD1 is a possible D gene (6 bases). V was cut by 3 bases and J by 8 bases, with 11 bases left in between. The CDR3 runs to 13 residues. CDR1 is SEHNR and CDR2 is FQNEAQ in the germline V gene (reference sequence). The CDR3 DNA is TGTGCCAGCAGCTTCTCAACAGGGTATGAGCAGTTCTTC. Its protein product is CASSFSTGYEQFF.

This chain connects TRBV30 to TRBJ1-3; D is unclear. This CDR3 spans 14 amino acids. Germline V CDR1 and CDR2: GTSNPN, SVGIG (reference sequence). Trimming cost V 0 bases and J 2 bases, with 8 bases left between them. The CDR3, as DNA: TGTGCCTGGAGTGTACACATCACTGGAAACACCATATATTTT. Translation: CAWSVHITGNTIYF.

Turning to this clone: One end of the junction does not line up with germline, which may come from a read error. The V call is TRBV7-3, the J call TRBJ2-6, with 7 bases matching TRBD1. Germline CDR1 and CDR2: SGHTA and FQGTGA. This CDR3 is 18 amino acids long. The CDR3 protein is CASSLRTGVNLGANVLTF. CDR3 sequence (DNA): TGTGCCAGCAGTTTAAGGACAGGTGTAAACCTTGGGGCCAACGTCCTGACTTTC.

The CDR3 nucleotides are TGTGCTAGTGGCCCAGAGGGCGGAGAGACCCAGTACTTC. It is translated as CASGPEGGETQYF. V gene TRBV12-5 combines with J gene TRBJ2-5, with a possible D match to TRBD2 (5 bases). The V and J ends lost 6 bases and 4 bases respectively, with 12 bases between them. The CDR3 has 13 residues. The germline V gene has CDR1 LGHNT and CDR2 FRNRAP.

The sample holds a few counts of this clone. The rearrangement links TRBV7-8 to TRBJ1-1, with TRBD1 matching 7 bases. The CDR3 is made up of 15 amino acids. The ends lost 5 bases at V and 4 bases at J; junction bases unmatched: 10. Looked up from germline, CDR1 is SGHVS and CDR2 is FQNEAQ. The CDR3 loop is CASSLRQGPSTEAFF. As DNA, the CDR3 is TGTGCCAGCAGCCTCCGACAGGGACCGAGCACTGAAGCTTTCTTT.

The genes are TRBV6-1 and TRBJ1-1, with D maybe TRBD1 (5 bases). This CDR3 is 12 amino acids long. V lost 8 bases and J 5 bases, leaving 12 bases between the germline ends. Germline CDR1 and CDR2: MNHNS and SASEGT. The CDR3 is CASGGTWTEAFF. CDR3 coding DNA: TGTGCCAGCGGGGGGACGTGGACTGAAGCTTTCTTT.

This clone was counted only a few times. J is TRBJ2-7 and V is TRBV11-3, with D perhaps matching TRBD2 (6 bases). The CDR3 extends over 15 amino acids. Trimming left V 3 bases short and J 0 bases short, with 12 bases between. CDR1 and CDR2 from the germline V gene are SGHNT and YENEEA. The CDR3 DNA is TGTGCCAGCAGCTTGGAAGCGGGCGGCTCCTACGAGCAGTACTTC. Translating it yields CASSLEAGGSYEQYF.

The gene calls are TRBV19 and TRBJ2-2; 10 nucleotides agree with TRBD2. Germline V gene lookup returns CDR1 LNHDA and CDR2 SQIVND (reference sequence). The CDR3 is made up of 14 amino acids. Trimming removed 6 bases from V and 4 bases from J; junction bases left unmatched: 2. CDR3 in amino acids: CASRKRGGTGELFF. CDR3 nucleotide sequence: TGTGCCAGTAGGAAGCGGGGGGGCACCGGGGAGCTGTTTTTT.

The genes are TRBV11-1 and TRBJ2-1; D gene unclear. Germline V gene lookup returns CDR1 SGHAT and CDR2 FQDESV (reference sequence). The CDR3 is 13 amino acids. Trimming took 1 base from V and 5 from J, leaving 6 bases between them. CDR3 sequence reads: CASSLGQNNEQFF. The CDR3 DNA reads as TGTGCCAGCAGCTTAGGTCAGAACAATGAGCAGTTCTTC.

This clone was counted a few times. The gene calls are TRBV27 and TRBJ2-3; 7 nucleotides align to TRBD1. Germline CDR1 MNHEY, CDR2 SMNVEV (reference sequence). This CDR3 has 15 residues. The V gene end was trimmed by 4 bases and the J gene end by 0 bases; junction bases not matched to a gene: 4. CDR3 residues: CASSSGTESTDTQYF. The CDR3 DNA is TGTGCCAGCAGTTCTGGGACAGAGAGCACAGATACGCAGTATTTT.

CDR3 nucleotide sequence: TGTGCCAGCAGCTCCTTTGACCGGTATGGCACTGAAGCTTTCTTT. Protein: CASSSFDRYGTEAFF. J is TRBJ1-1 and V is TRBV5-5; D call uncertain. V lost 3 bases to trimming and J lost 4 bases, with 16 bases between them. This CDR3 spans 15 amino acids. From germline, CDR1 is SGHKS and CDR2 YYEKEE (reference sequence).

The chain links TRBV5-1 to TRBJ2-1; D gene uncertain. Per germline, CDR1 SGHRS and CDR2 YFSETQ. This CDR3 is 12 amino acids long. Trimming removed 2 bases at V and 9 bases at J, with 9 bases between. The CDR3 coding sequence is TGCGCCAGCAGCTTTCCAGACGGTGAGCAGTTCTTC. Protein: CASSFPDGEQFF.

V is TRBV19 and J is TRBJ1-1; 8 positions match TRBD1. With 7 bases clipped from V and 1 base from J, the junction kept 5 bases outside the gene matches. Germline loops: CDR1 LNHDA, CDR2 SQIVND (reference sequence). This CDR3 contains 14 residues. CDR3 coding DNA: TGTGCCAGTACCTACAGGGGGTGGAACACTGAAGCTTTCTTT. Residues: CASTYRGWNTEAFF.

The rearrangement links TRBV5-1 to TRBJ2-7, with D possibly TRBD2 on 6 matching bases. Trimming took off 3 bases at V and 0 bases at J, with 13 bases between the two ends. Germline loops: CDR1 SGHRS, CDR2 YFSETQ. The CDR3 has 15 amino acids. CDR3 coding DNA: TGCGCCAGCAGCTCTATTCCCGGGAGCTCCTACGAGCAGTACTTC. Amino acids: CASSSIPGSSYEQYF.

This clone is medium-sized (0.01 to 0.1%) by share. CDR3 in DNA: TGTGCCAGTAGGACAGGGACTAATCAGCCCCAGCATTTT. Its protein is CASRTGTNQPQHF. The rearrangement joins TRBV19 to TRBJ1-5; 7 bases agree with TRBD1. Germline CDR1 reads LNHDA; CDR2 reads SQIVND (reference sequence). This CDR3 region has 13 residues. Trimming cost V 6 bases and J 4 bases; bases outside gene matches: 3.

This chain connects TRBV7-9 to TRBJ1-1; D gene ambiguous. V was cut by 8 bases and J by 1 base, with 5 bases left in between. The CDR3 contains 11 residues. Germline V gene sequence: CDR1 SEHNR, CDR2 FQNEAQ (reference sequence). In DNA, the CDR3 is TGTGCCAGCGCGAAGAACACTGAAGCTTTCTTT. Translated: CASAKNTEAFF.

The gene calls are TRBV18 and TRBJ1-1; D uncertain. CDR1 is KGHSH, CDR2 LQKENI, per germline. Trimming stripped 3 bases from V and 7 bases from J, with 15 bases between. The CDR3 has 14 residues. CDR3: CASSPTSREFEAFF. CDR3 sequence (DNA): TGTGCCAGCTCACCTACCAGTAGGGAATTTGAAGCTTTCTTT.

This sequence joins TRBV4-2 and TRBJ1-2; tentatively, D is TRBD1 (6 bases). The CDR3 has 15 residues. CDR1 is LGHNA and CDR2 is YNFKEQ in the germline V gene. V was shortened by 1 base and J by 4 bases, with 13 bases between the two germline ends. In DNA form, the CDR3 reads TGTGCCAGCAGCCAAGTGGCCGGGGGCGGCTATGGCTACACCTTC. Its translation: CASSQVAGGGYGYTF.

The chain employs TRBV5-1 and TRBJ1-6; D is perhaps TRBD1 (5 bases). Germline assignment: CDR1 SGHRS and CDR2 YFSETQ. The CDR3 loop spans 17 amino acids. The V end was cut by 4 bases, the J end by 8 bases, with 22 bases between. CDR3 protein: CASSLSGGTDQYSPLHF. The CDR3 DNA reads as TGCGCCAGCAGCCTCTCCGGGGGAACAGATCAGTATTCACCCCTCCACTTT. The full variable domain, its missing parts supplied by reference TRBV5-1 and TRBJ1-6, is KAGVTQTPRYLIKTRGQQVTLSCSPISGHRSVSWYQQTPGQGLQFLFEYFSETQRNKGNFPGRFSGRQFSNSRSEMNVSTLELGDSALYLCASSLSGGTDQYSPLHFGNGTRLTVT.

V and J are TRBV6-5 and TRBJ2-5; weak D call: TRBD1 (6 bases). The CDR3 extends over 13 amino acids. Germline lookup yields CDR1 MNHEY and CDR2 SVGAGI. Trimming stripped 5 bases from V and 3 bases from J, with 10 bases between. CDR3 DNA: TGTGCCAGCAGTCACCGGGACAAAGAGACCCAGTACTTC. It yields the protein CASSHRDKETQYF.

The genes are TRBV19 and TRBJ1-2, with 12 positions matching TRBD1. The junction had 4 bases not matched to a gene; V was cut back by 5 bases and J by 3 bases. Germline V gene data show CDR1 as LNHDA and CDR2 as SQIVND (reference sequence). The CDR3 is made up of 15 amino acids. The CDR3 DNA reads TGTGCCAGTAGTGATGGGACAGGGGGCCACTATGGCTACACCTTC. Translating it yields CASSDGTGGHYGYTF. Filled out from reference TRBV19 and TRBJ1-2, the complete variable domain reads DGGITQSPKYLFRKEGQNVTLSCEQNLNHDAMYWYRQDPGQGLRLIYYSQIVNDFQKGDIAEGYSVSREKKESFPLTVTSAQKNPTAFYLCASSDGTGGHYGYTFGSGTRLTVV.